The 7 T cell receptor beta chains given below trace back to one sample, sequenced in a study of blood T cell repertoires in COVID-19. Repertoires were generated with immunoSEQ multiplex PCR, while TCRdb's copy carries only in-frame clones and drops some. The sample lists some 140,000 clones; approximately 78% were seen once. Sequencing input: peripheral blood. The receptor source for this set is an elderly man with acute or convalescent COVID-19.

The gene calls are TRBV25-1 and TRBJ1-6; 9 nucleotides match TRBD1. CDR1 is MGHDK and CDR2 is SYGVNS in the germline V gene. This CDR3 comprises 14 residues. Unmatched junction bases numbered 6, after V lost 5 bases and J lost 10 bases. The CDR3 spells CASSTGTGKSPLHF. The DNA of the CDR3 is TGTGCCAGCAGTACCGGGACAGGGAAATCACCCCTCCACTTT.

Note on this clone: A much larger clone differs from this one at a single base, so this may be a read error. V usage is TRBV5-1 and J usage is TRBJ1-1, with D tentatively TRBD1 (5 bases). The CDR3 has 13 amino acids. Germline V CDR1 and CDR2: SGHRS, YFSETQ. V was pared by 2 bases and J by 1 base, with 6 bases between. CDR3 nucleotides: TGCGCCAGCAGCTTTCAGGGGAACACTGAAGCTTTCTTT. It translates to CASSFQGNTEAFF.

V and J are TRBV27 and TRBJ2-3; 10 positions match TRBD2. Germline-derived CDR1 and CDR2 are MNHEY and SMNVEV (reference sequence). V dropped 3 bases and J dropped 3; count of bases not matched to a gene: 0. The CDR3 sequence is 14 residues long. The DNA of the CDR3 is TGTGCCAGCAGTTTGACTAGCGGGACAGATACGCAGTATTTT. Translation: CASSLTSGTDTQYF.

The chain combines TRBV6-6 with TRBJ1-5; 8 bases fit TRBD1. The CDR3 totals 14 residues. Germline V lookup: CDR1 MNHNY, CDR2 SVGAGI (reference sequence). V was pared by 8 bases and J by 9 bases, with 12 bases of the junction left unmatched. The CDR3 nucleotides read TGTGCCAGCGTCCAAGACAGGGGCGTACGGCCCCAGCATTTT. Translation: CASVQDRGVRPQHF.

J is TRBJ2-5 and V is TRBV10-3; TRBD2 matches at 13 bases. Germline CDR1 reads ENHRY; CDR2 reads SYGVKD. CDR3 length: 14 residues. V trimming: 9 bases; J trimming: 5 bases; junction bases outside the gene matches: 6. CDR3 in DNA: TGTGCCATAACTAGCGGGGGGGCCGGTGAGACCCAGTACTTC. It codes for CAITSGGAGETQYF.

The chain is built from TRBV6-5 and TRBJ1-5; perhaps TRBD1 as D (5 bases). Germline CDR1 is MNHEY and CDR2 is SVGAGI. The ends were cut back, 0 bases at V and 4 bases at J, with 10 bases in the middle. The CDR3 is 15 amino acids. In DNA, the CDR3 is TGTGCCAGCAGTTACTCTTGGGAGGGGAATCAGCCCCAGCATTTT. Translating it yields CASSYSWEGNQPQHF.

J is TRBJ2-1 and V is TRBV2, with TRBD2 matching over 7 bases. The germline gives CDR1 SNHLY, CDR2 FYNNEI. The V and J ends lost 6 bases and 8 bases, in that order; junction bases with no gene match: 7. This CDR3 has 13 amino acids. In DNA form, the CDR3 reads TGTGCCAGCAGCGCCGGGACTAACTATGAGCAGTTCTTC. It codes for CASSAGTNYEQFF.